This T cell receptor beta chain derives from a study of cytomegalovirus exposure and HLA in healthy donors. The wider study: There were tens of millions of unique TCRs (from HLA-typed donors) in an early data release.

Sampled while nominally healthy, donors likely had unrecorded immune exposures. PCR amplification relied on 60 Vbeta primers (plus 13 Jbeta primers). Libraries were prepared by immunoSEQ multiplex PCR; TCRdb keeps only in-frame clonotypes and omits some of them. The repertoire includes 200,000 to 250,000 clones, around 80% of them detected once, and around 2.9% sits in the top ten. Whole-study results and caveats: In a later analysis, the majority of CMV-associated beta chains seemingly showed HLA restriction.

The germline V and J ends were trimmed by 7 bases and 0 bases, with 10 bases remaining between them. CDR3 length equals 13 residues. Germline assignment: CDR1 MNHEY and CDR2 SVGAGI. A remark on this clone: As yet, its antigen is unknown.

Sequences were obtained from PBMCs. The clonotype originates from a woman aged 55-75 years in good health and CMV-seropositive. The rearrangement joins TRBV6-5 to TRBJ2-7; possibly TRBD1 for D (6 bases). The chain's CDR3 is CASISDSSYEQYF. CDR3 sequence (DNA): TGTGCCAGCATATCGGACAGCTCCTACGAGCAGTACTTC.